The 8 T cell receptor beta chains reported below all come from one sample, sequenced in a study of blood T cell repertoires in COVID-19. The repertoire was sequenced with immunoSEQ multiplex PCR; TCRdb's copy has only in-frame clones and lacks some. This table holds 500,000 or so clones, around 87% found once. Sample: PBMCs or T cells enriched from blood (not recorded which). Receptors were obtained from a woman between 18 and 30 years old who had recovered from COVID-19.

This clone showed up just once. The V call is TRBV6-2 or TRBV6-3, the J call TRBJ1-4, with TRBD1 matching over 9 bases. Germline trimming cut 4 bases from V and 0 bases from J; bases unmatched to any gene: 9. CDR1 MNHEY and CDR2 SVGEGT come from the germline V gene. The CDR3 has 18 residues. DNA for the CDR3: TGTGCCAGCAGTTCCTCCGGGACAGGGATAACAACTAATGAAAAACTGTTTTTT. Protein: CASSSSGTGITTNEKLFF.

The chain carries TRBV6-5 and TRBJ2-1; the match to TRBD2 covers 11 bases. Germline CDR1 is MNHEY and CDR2 is SVGAGI. V lost 6 bases to trimming and J lost 8 bases; unmatched junction nucleotides: 6. The CDR3 totals 14 residues. The chain's CDR3 is CASRPLLAGDEQFF. The CDR3 nucleotides read TGTGCCAGCAGACCCCTACTAGCGGGGGATGAGCAGTTCTTC.

The V gene is TRBV11-3, the J gene TRBJ2-7; 7 bases are a match to TRBD1. Germline assignment: CDR1 SGHNT and CDR2 YENEEA. The CDR3 is made up of 13 amino acids. Trimming at V came to 4 bases and at J to 2 bases, leaving 2 bases not matched to a gene. CDR3 residues: CASSWDSTYEQYF. The CDR3 nucleotides read TGTGCCAGCAGCTGGGACAGCACCTACGAGCAGTACTTC.

The DNA of the CDR3 is TGTGCCACCCAGGACAGGGGGGACTCACCCCTCCACTTT. Residues: CATQDRGDSPLHF. The J gene is TRBJ1-6, the V gene TRBV2; TRBD1 matches at 10 bases. V was clipped by 10 bases and J by 10 bases; unmatched bases: 7. This CDR3 region has 13 residues. Germline V gene sequence: CDR1 SNHLY, CDR2 FYNNEI. The full variable domain, with the rest looked up from reference TRBV2 and TRBJ1-6, is EPEVTQTPSHQVTQMGQEVILRCVPISNHLYFYWYRQILGQKVEFLVSFYNNEISEKSEIFDDQFSVERPDGSNFTLKIRSTKLEDSAMYFCATQDRGDSPLHFGNGTRLTVT.

The gene calls are TRBV28 and TRBJ1-4, with a possible D match to TRBD1 (6 bases). CDR1 is MDHEN and CDR2 is SYDVKM in the germline V gene. The CDR3 is 15 amino acids. With 4 bases removed from V and 4 bases from J, the gap between germline ends came to 13 bases. The CDR3 reads CASSSPGQSNEKLFF. CDR3 nucleotide sequence: TGTGCCAGCAGTTCCCCGGGACAAAGTAATGAAAAACTGTTTTTT.

The rearrangement uses TRBV7-9 and TRBJ1-4; D is perhaps TRBD1 (6 bases). This CDR3 comprises 15 residues. V was trimmed by 3 bases and J by 8 bases, leaving 16 bases between them. Germline V gene sequence: CDR1 SEHNR, CDR2 FQNEAQ (reference sequence). Here the CDR3 reads CASSFSTGQGEKLFF. CDR3 sequence (DNA): TGTGCCAGCAGCTTCTCTACAGGGCAGGGGGAAAAACTGTTTTTT.

The V call is TRBV7-9, the J call TRBJ2-1; no clear D. Trimming left V 4 bases short and J 4 bases short, with 8 bases between. The CDR3 totals 13 residues. The germline gives CDR1 SEHNR, CDR2 FQNEAQ (reference sequence). CDR3 residues: CASSYNNYNEQFF. In DNA form, the CDR3 reads TGTGCCAGCAGCTACAACAATTACAATGAGCAGTTCTTC.

This clone has just one count. The chain links TRBV7-9 to TRBJ2-1; D is ambiguous. V was trimmed by 8 bases and J by 10 bases, leaving 3 bases between them. Germline V gives CDR1 SEHNR, CDR2 FQNEAQ (reference sequence). The CDR3 covers 8 residues. CDR3 bases: TGTGCCAGCCAAGAGCAGTTCTTC. Translated: CASQEQFF. The entire variable domain, with the rest obtained from reference TRBV7-9 and TRBJ2-1, is as follows: DTGVSQNPRHKITKRGQNVTFRCDPISEHNRLYWYRQTLGQGPEFLTYFQNEAQLEKSRLLSDRFSAERPKGSFSTLEIQRTEQGDSAMYLCASQEQFFGPGTRLTVL.